Listed below are T cell receptor beta chains from one sample, sequenced in a study of vaccination and CD4 T cells after COVID-19. These receptors have no known antigen. One entry per CDR3 protein, called by TCRdb with MiXCR from the PCR reads. The sample consists of under 25,000 distinct CDR3 sequences, 30% to 35% of them appearing once. The starting material was CD4+ T cells from blood, cultured in vitro, obtained about 7 months after SARS-CoV-2 vaccination. The receptors stem from a human donor who had recovered from COVID-19. The conserved cysteine and the conserved F or W are not part of the CDR3 here. Rows give clone size only sometimes, using once, few, many, or a class for an expanded clone.

CDR3 protein,J gene,V gene,clone size
SAVTNIGTYGYT,TRBJ1-2,TRBV20-1,-
ASSLGGSFHQPQH,TRBJ1-5,TRBV28,few
SVRGQGVNGELF,TRBJ2-2,TRBV29-1,-
ASSSGGLAGVFYEQY,TRBJ2-7,TRBV19,-
ASSKVRTRKY,TRBJ2-7,TRBV21-1,-
SASWFWRDRPTEQF,TRBJ2-1,TRBV20-1,-
SAEPQGEGTDTQY,TRBJ2-3,TRBV20-1,-
GVDTGIHGYT,TRBJ1-2,TRBV29-1,-
SAGRPGLTYEQY,TRBJ2-7,TRBV20-1,-
AIGDAFYEQY,TRBJ2-7,TRBV6-1,-
ANRKGQGSQPQH,TRBJ1-5,TRBV6-1,-
ASSLGQGLSYNEQF,TRBJ2-1,TRBV7-9,-
SARNRLATHYNEQF,TRBJ2-1,TRBV20-1,-
ASRCDRQETQY,TRBJ2-5,TRBV6-1,-
ASSGREQF,TRBJ2-1,TRBV28,-
ASRRRGAYNSPLH,TRBJ1-6,TRBV4-1,-
ASSPGLAGESSYNEQF,TRBJ2-1,TRBV7-6,-
ASSPKRNQGAGQF,TRBJ2-1,TRBV27,-
SASKGGAGNTIY,TRBJ1-3,TRBV20-1,-
SASSTNEQF,TRBJ2-1,TRBV20-1,-
ASSLSGQGQGNEQF,TRBJ2-1,TRBV28,-
ASRDPAGQACEQY,TRBJ2-7,TRBV6-2/TRBV6-3,-
ASSEGTVDQPQH,TRBJ1-5,TRBV6-1,few
ASSLKNYGYT,TRBJ1-2,TRBV28,few
ASSLRSQETQY,TRBJ2-5,TRBV28,-
ASSLSSGSYEQY,TRBJ2-7,TRBV7-9,few
ASSERTSGNLVYEQY,TRBJ2-7,TRBV15,-
ASSFGTGSRELF,TRBJ2-2,TRBV7-2,-
SARGAVNEQF,TRBJ2-1,TRBV20-1,few
ASRRTGTSGRASNEQF,TRBJ2-1,TRBV7-2,-
ASRPPGAGETQY,TRBJ2-5,TRBV28,few
ASSQDYSGETDTQY,TRBJ2-3,TRBV4-3,-
ASSRQGNSGANVLT,TRBJ2-6,TRBV5-5,-
ASRPSPHRTNYGYT,TRBJ1-2,TRBV6-1,-
ASTPLAPAGYGADTQY,TRBJ2-3,TRBV7-8,-
SARWTGGRTYEQY,TRBJ2-7,TRBV20-1,-
ASSLRTNGYT,TRBJ1-2,TRBV28,few
AISEYGEQY,TRBJ2-7,TRBV10-3,few
ASSSNGQSQETQY,TRBJ2-5,TRBV11-3,-
ASKQGARETQY,TRBJ2-5,TRBV28,-
TSGSRDRGNEQF,TRBJ2-1,TRBV28,-
ASSYSLIDPTDTQY,TRBJ2-3,TRBV6-5,-
ASSQPPRGETQY,TRBJ2-5,TRBV7-2,-
ASSLGQNYGYT,TRBJ1-2,TRBV5-4,-
ASSRTSQRGTEAF,TRBJ1-1,TRBV7-2,-
ATSRSGIRGPGELF,TRBJ2-2,TRBV15,-
ASGPFSGSSYNEQF,TRBJ2-1,TRBV28,-
ASSSSYTEAF,TRBJ1-1,TRBV7-2,-
SAGGGTETQY,TRBJ2-5,TRBV29-1,-
SANQEGLAGRLGEQY,TRBJ2-7,TRBV20-1,-
ASSYLGAGANVLT,TRBJ2-6,TRBV6-2/TRBV6-3,-
SARGRGPQETQY,TRBJ2-5,TRBV20-1,-
ATSSLGGGNDQPQH,TRBJ1-5,TRBV15,few
ASSPRQGQLGEAF,TRBJ1-1,TRBV7-9,few
ASSTDRGRRAEAF,TRBJ1-1,TRBV19,-
ASSFDGNQPQH,TRBJ1-5,TRBV28,-
ASSRQGATSYEQY,TRBJ2-7,TRBV6-1,-
ASSSVGGLGFQPQH,TRBJ1-5,TRBV27,-